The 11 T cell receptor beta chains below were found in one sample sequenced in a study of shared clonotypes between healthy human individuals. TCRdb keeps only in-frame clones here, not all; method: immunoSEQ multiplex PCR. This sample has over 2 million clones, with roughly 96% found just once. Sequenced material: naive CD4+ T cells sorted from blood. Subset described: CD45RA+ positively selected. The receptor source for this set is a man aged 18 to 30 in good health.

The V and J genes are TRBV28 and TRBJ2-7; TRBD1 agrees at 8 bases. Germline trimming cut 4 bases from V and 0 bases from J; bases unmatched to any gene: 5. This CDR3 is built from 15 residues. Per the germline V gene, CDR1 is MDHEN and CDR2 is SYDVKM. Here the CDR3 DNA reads TGTGCCAGCAGTTCGGGACAGGTAAACTCCTACGAGCAGTACTTC. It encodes CASSSGQVNSYEQYF.

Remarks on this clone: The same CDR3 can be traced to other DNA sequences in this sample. Here the CDR3 reads CAWSPGTEKLFF. The CDR3 bases are TGTGCCTGGAGTCCGGGGACTGAAAAACTGTTTTTT. The chain carries TRBV30 and TRBJ1-4; tentatively, D is TRBD1 (5 bases). Germline CDR1 and CDR2: GTSNPN and SVGIG (reference sequence). Between the trimmed V and J ends, which lost 2 bases and 7 bases, there was a span of 8 bases. The CDR3 covers 12 residues.

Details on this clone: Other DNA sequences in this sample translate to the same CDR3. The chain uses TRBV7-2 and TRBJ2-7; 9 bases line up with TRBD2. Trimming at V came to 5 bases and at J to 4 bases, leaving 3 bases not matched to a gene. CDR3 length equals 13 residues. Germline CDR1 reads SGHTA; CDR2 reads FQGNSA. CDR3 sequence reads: CASSPTSGYEQYF. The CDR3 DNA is TGTGCCAGCAGCCCGACTAGCGGATACGAGCAGTACTTC.

The CDR3 spells CASLPTGPTGGYTF. In DNA form, the CDR3 reads TGTGCCAGCCTCCCTACAGGGCCAACGGGGGGCTACACCTTC. The chain has TRBV27 and TRBJ1-2, with TRBD1 as a possible D gene (6 bases). Trimming took 8 bases from V and 8 from J, leaving 21 bases between them. The CDR3 runs to 14 residues. In germline, CDR1 is MNHEY, CDR2 SMNVEV (reference sequence).

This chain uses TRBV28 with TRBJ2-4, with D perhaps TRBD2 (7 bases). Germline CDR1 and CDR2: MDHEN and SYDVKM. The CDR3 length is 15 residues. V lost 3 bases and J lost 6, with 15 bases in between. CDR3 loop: CASSFAGARGNIQYF. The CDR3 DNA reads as TGTGCCAGCAGTTTCGCGGGGGCAAGAGGAAACATTCAGTACTTC.

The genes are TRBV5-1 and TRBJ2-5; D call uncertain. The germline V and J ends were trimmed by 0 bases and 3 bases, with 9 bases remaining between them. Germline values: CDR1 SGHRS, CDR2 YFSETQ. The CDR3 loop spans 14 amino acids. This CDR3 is CASSLGGGKETQYF. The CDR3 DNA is TGCGCCAGCAGCTTGGGGGGTGGAAAAGAGACCCAGTACTTC.

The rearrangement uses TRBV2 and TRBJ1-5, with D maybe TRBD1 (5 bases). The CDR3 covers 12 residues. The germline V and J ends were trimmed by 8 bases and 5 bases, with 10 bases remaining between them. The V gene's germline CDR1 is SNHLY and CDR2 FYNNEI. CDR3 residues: CASGDGHQPQHF. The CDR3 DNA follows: TGTGCCAGCGGGGACGGTCATCAGCCCCAGCATTTT.

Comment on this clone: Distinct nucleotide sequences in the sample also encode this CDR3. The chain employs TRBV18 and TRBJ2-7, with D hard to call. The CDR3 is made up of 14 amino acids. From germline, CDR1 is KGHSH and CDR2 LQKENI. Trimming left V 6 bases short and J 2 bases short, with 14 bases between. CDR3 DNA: TGTGCCAGCTCTCCCGGGCAGGCCACCTACGAGCAGTACTTC. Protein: CASSPGQATYEQYF.

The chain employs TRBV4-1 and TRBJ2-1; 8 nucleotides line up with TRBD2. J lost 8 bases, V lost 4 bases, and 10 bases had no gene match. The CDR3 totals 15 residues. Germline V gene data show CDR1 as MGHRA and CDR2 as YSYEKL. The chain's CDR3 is CASSLEPGLVDEQFF. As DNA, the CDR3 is TGCGCCAGCAGCCTAGAACCGGGACTAGTCGATGAGCAGTTCTTC.

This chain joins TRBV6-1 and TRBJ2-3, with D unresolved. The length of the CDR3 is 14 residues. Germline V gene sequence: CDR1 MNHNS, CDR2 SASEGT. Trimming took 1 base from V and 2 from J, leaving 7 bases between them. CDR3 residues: CASSEGRPTDTQYF. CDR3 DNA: TGTGCCAGCAGTGAAGGCCGACCCACAGATACGCAGTATTTT.

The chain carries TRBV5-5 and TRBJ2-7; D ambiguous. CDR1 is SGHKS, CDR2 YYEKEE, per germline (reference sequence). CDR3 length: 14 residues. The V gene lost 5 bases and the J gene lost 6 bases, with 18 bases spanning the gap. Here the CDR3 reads CASRGIGPAAEQYF. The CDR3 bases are TGTGCCAGCAGGGGTATTGGGCCCGCCGCCGAGCAGTACTTC. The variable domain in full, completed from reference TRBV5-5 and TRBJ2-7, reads DAGVTQSPTHLIKTRGQQVTLRCSPISGHKSVSWYQQVLGQGPQFIFQYYEKEERGRGNFPDRFSARQFPNYSSELNVNALLLGDSALYLCASRGIGPAAEQYFGPGTRLTVT.